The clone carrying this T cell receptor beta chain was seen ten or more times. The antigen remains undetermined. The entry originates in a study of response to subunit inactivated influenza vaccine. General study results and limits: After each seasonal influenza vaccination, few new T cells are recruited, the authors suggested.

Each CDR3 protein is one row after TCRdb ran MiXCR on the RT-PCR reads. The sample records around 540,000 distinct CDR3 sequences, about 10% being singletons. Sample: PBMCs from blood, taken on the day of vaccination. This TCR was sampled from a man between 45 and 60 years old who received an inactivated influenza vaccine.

As DNA, the CDR3 is TGTGCCAGCAGCCAAGGATTGACCCTATACACAGATACGCAGTATTTT. Its translation is CASSQGLTLYTDTQYF. The chain couples TRBV14 to TRBJ2-3; the D is unclear. The CDR3 length is 16 residues. Trimming took off 1 base at V and 2 bases at J, with 13 bases between the two ends. Germline CDR1 and CDR2: SGHDN and FVKESK. The complete variable domain, with remaining parts taken from reference TRBV14 and TRBJ2-3, reads EAGVTQFPSHSVIEKGQTVTLRCDPISGHDNLYWYRRVMGKEIKFLLHFVKESKQDESGMPNNRFLAERTGGTYSTLKVQPAELEDSGVYFCASSQGLTLYTDTQYFGPGTRLTVL.